These T cell receptor beta chains were read from a single sample in a study of T-cell memory formation after mild COVID-19. TCRdb re-called the 5' RACE reads with MiXCR, one entry per CDR3 protein. The data show about 360,000 distinct CDR3 sequences, about an eighth seen once. Sequencing was carried out using PBMCs or a T cell subset sorted from them (not recorded which). These receptors were obtained from a man aged 18 to 29 who had mild COVID-19 (a few samples of this study predate the infection). Cell type and time point are not known. Both conserved end residues are part of each CDR3. D genes are given only for firm matches. The listing skips clone size in some rows; elsewhere it reads once, few, many or a size class.

v_gene,d_gene,abundance,j_gene,CDR3nt,CDR3aa
TRBV7-2,-,-,TRBJ2-1,TGTGCCAGCAGCTTAGCACTCCGGGGGCAGTTCTTC,CASSLALRGQFF
TRBV20-1,TRBD1,many,TRBJ1-6,TGCAGTGCTAGAGCACAGGGGGCCGATAATTCACCCCTCCACTTT,CSARAQGADNSPLHF
TRBV20-1,-,-,TRBJ2-6,TGCAGTGCTAGAGATGAGGGCGCCTCTGGGGCCAACGTCCTGACTTTC,CSARDEGASGANVLTF
TRBV6-5,TRBD2,-,TRBJ2-6,TGTGCCAGCAGTTACGGAGTAGCGGGAGGCGTCCTGACTTTC,CASSYGVAGGVLTF
TRBV7-6,-,-,TRBJ1-1,TGTGCCAGCAGCCGCCGGGCGAACACTGAAGCTTTCTTT,CASSRRANTEAFF
TRBV11-1,TRBD2,-,TRBJ2-5,TGTGCCAGCAACGGGGGGTCAGAGACCCAGTACTTC,CASNGGSETQYF
TRBV7-2,-,-,TRBJ1-2,TGTGCCAGCAGCTCCTCGGGCCTTAACTATGGCTACACCTTC,CASSSSGLNYGYTF
TRBV21-1,-,-,TRBJ2-7,TGTGCCAGCAGCGCCGGGACAGGGGTGCACGAGCAGTACTTC,CASSAGTGVHEQYF
TRBV28,-,few,TRBJ1-4,TGTGCCAGCAGTGCCCCCGGTGGGGCAGACTATAATGAAAAACTGTTTTTT,CASSAPGGADYNEKLFF
TRBV7-2,-,-,TRBJ2-5,TGTGCCAGCAGCCCAGAGGGGGGGATAAGCCAAGAGACCCAGTACTTC,CASSPEGGISQETQYF
TRBV20-1,-,many,TRBJ2-1,TGCAGTGCTAGGTGGGCCCGACACTCCTACAATGAGCAGTTCTTC,CSARWARHSYNEQFF
TRBV4-2,-,many,TRBJ1-1,TGTGCCAGCAGCCAAGAGGCCAGAGCGGTCCCGACTGAAGCTTTCTTT,CASSQEARAVPTEAFF
TRBV5-1,-,many,TRBJ2-3,TGCGCCAGCAGCGGCGGGACCGCCTTTAGCACAGATACGCAGTATTTT,CASSGGTAFSTDTQYF
TRBV11-3,TRBD2,-,TRBJ2-1,TGTGCCAGCAGCCGAGCGGGGGGCCACTCCTACAATGAGCAGTTCTTC,CASSRAGGHSYNEQFF